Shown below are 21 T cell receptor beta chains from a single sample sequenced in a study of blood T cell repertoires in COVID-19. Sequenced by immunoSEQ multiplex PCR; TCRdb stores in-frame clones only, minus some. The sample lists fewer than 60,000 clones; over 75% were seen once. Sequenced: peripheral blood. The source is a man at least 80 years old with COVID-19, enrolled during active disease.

CDR3 DNA sequence: TGTGCCAGCAGACCACAGGGGTACGCCTCAATTAATGAAAAACTGTTTTTT. It is translated as CASRPQGYASINEKLFF. The gene calls are TRBV28 and TRBJ1-4; 7 positions agree with TRBD1. From germline, CDR1 is MDHEN and CDR2 SYDVKM. The ends lost 6 bases at V and 4 bases at J; junction bases unmatched: 14. CDR3 size: 17 residues.

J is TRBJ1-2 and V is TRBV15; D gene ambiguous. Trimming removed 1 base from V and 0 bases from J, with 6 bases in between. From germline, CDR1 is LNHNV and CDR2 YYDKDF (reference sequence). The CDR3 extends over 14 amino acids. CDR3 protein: CATSRGAANYGYTF. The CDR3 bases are TGTGCCACCAGCAGAGGGGCAGCTAACTATGGCTACACCTTC.

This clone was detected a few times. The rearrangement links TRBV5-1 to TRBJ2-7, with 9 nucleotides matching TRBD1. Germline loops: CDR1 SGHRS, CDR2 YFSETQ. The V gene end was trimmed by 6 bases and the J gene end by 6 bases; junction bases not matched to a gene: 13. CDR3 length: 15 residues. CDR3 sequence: CASTLIPGQGSEQYF. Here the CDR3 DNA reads TGCGCCAGCACCTTAATCCCGGGACAGGGAAGCGAGCAGTACTTC.

CDR3 sequence (DNA): TGTGCCAGCAGTAACGACAGGGTCCAAGAAAAACTGTTTTTT. Protein: CASSNDRVQEKLFF. V and J are TRBV2 and TRBJ1-4; TRBD1 matches at 7 bases. This CDR3 has 14 residues. The junction had 8 bases not matched to a gene; V was cut back by 5 bases and J by 8 bases. The germline CDR1 and CDR2 sequences are SNHLY and FYNNEI.

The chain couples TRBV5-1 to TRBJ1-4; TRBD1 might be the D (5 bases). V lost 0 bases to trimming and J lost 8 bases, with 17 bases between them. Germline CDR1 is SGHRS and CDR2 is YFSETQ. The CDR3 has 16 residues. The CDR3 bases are TGCGCCAGCAGCTTGGCCACAGGAACCCGGCGGGAAAAACTGTTTTTT. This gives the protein CASSLATGTRREKLFF.

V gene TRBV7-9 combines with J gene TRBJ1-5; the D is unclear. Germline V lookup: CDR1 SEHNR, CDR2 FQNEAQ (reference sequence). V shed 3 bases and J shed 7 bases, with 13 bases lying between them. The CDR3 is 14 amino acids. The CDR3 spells CASSLNTERQPQHF. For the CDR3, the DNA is TGTGCCAGCAGCTTGAATACAGAAAGACAGCCCCAGCATTTT.

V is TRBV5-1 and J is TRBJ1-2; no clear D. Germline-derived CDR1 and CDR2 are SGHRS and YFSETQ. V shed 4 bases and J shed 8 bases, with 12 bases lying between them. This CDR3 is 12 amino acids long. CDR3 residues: CASSPHLEGYTF. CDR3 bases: TGCGCCAGCAGCCCTCACTTGGAGGGCTACACCTTC.

The CDR3 here is CASSFGRPSHEQYV. The CDR3 bases are TGTGCCAGCAGCTTCGGGAGGCCCTCCCACGAGCAGTACGTC. The chain couples TRBV5-6 to TRBJ2-7; 7 nucleotides align to TRBD2. Per the germline V gene, CDR1 is SGHDT and CDR2 is YYEEEE. The CDR3 covers 14 residues.

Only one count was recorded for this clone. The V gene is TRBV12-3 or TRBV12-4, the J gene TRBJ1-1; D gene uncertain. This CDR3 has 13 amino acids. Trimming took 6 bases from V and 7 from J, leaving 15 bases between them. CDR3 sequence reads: CASRSVPGFEAFF. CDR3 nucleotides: TGTGCCAGCAGATCCGTCCCGGGGTTTGAAGCTTTCTTT.

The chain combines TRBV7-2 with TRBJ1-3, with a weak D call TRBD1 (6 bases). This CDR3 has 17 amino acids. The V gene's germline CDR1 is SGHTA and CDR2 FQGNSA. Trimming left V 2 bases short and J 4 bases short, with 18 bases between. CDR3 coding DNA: TGTGCCAGCAGCTTAAGGATTGGGACATTAGGAGGAAACACCATATATTTT. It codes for CASSLRIGTLGGNTIYF.

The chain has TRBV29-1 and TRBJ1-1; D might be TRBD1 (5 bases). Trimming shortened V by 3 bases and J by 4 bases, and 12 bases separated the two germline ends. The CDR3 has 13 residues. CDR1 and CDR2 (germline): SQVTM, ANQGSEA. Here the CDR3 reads CSVDVGGSTEAFF. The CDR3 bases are TGCAGCGTTGACGTGGGGGGTAGCACTGAAGCTTTCTTT.

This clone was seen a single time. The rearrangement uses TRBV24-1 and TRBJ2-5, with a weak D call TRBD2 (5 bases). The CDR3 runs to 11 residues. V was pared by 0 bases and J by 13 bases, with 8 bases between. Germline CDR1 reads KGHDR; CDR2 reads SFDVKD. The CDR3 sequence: CATSDLERLYF. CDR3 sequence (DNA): TGTGCCACCAGTGATTTGGAGCGGTTGTACTTC.

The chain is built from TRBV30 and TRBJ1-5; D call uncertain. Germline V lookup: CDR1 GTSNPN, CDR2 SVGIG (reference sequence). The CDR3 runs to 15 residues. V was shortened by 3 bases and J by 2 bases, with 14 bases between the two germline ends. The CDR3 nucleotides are TGTGCCTGGAGCTCGGGAAAAGCGGGCAATCAGCCCCAGCATTTT. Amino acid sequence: CAWSSGKAGNQPQHF.

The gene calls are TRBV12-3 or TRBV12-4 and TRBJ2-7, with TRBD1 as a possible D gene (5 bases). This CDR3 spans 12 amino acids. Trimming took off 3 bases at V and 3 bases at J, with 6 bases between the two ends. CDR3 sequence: CASSFDSYEQYF. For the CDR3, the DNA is TGTGCCAGCAGTTTCGACAGCTACGAGCAGTACTTC.

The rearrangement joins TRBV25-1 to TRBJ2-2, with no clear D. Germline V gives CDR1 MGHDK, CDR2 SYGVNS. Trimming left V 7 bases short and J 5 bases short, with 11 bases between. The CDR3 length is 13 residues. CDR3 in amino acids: CASTQKTTGELFF. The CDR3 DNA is TGTGCCAGCACTCAAAAGACTACCGGGGAGCTGTTTTTT.

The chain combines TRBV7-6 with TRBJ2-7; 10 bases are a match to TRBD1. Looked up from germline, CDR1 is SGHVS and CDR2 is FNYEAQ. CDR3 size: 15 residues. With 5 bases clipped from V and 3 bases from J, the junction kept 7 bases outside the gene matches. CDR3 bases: TGTGCCAGCAGCATCTCTGGACAGGGGGTCTACGAGCAGTACTTC. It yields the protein CASSISGQGVYEQYF.

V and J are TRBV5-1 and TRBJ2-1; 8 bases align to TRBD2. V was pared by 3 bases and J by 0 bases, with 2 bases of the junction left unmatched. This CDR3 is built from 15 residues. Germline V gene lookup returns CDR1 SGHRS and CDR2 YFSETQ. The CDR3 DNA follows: TGCGCCAGCAGCTCGAGCGGGAGCTCCTACAATGAGCAGTTCTTC. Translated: CASSSSGSSYNEQFF.

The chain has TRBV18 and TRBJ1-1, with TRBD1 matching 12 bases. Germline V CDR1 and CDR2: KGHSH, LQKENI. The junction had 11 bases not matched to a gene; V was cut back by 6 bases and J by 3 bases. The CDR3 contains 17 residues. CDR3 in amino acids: CASSPMGQGAWDTEAFF. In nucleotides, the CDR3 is TGTGCCAGCTCCCCTATGGGACAGGGGGCTTGGGACACTGAAGCTTTCTTT.

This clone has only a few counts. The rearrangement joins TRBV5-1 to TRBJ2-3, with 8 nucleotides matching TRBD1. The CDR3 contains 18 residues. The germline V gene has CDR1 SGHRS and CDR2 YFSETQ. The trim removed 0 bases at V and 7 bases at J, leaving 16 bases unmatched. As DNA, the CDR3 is TGCGCCAGCAGCTTGGCTTCAGTCCGGCAGGGGGCATCGAATACGCAGTATTTT. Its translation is CASSLASVRQGASNTQYF.

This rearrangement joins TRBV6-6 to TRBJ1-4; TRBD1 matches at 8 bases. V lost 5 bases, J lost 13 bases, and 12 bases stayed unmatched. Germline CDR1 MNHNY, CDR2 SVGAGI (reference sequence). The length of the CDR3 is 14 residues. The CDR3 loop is CASSTGQEFAGLFF. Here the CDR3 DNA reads TGTGCCAGCAGTACGGGACAGGAATTTGCGGGACTGTTTTTT.

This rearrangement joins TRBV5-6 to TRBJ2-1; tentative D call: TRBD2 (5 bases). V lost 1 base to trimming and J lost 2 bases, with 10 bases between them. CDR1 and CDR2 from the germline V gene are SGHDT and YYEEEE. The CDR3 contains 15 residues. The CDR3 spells CASSLRVGAYNEQFF. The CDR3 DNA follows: TGTGCCAGCAGCTTGAGAGTGGGAGCCTACAATGAGCAGTTCTTC.